This T cell receptor beta chain derives from a study of blood T cell repertoires in COVID-19. Study overall: The United States, Italy and Spain provided the acute and convalescent COVID-19 samples. T cells, B-cell-depleted T cells, or PBMCs supplied cDNA or gDNA.

The CDR3 contains 13 residues. The germline V gene encodes CDR1 SGHTA and CDR2 FQGTGA. V dropped 1 base and J dropped 11 bases, with 14 bases sitting between them. As handled by the study authors: Researchers report that nucleated cell counts were estimated from reference gene primer amplification. TCRdb keeps only in-frame clones here, not all; method: immunoSEQ multiplex PCR. That table gives V, J and clone size, and the DNA gave D and trimming. Of 25,000 to 30,000 clones listed, 90% to 95% are singletons. One Seattle source followed patients from active infection through their disease course. The sequence derives from a woman in her 70s with COVID-19, enrolled during active disease. The sequencing sample was made of peripheral blood. The chain has TRBV7-3 and TRBJ1-2; perhaps TRBD1 as D (6 bases). The CDR3 protein is CASSLNGGQSYTF. CDR3 nucleotide sequence: TGTGCCAGCAGCTTAAATGGTGGACAGAGTTACACCTTC.